This T cell receptor (beta chain) is from a study of T-cell reconstitution after alpha-beta-depleted transplantation in children. General study points: Surviving recipient T cells and thymic progenitors accounted for the high day-60 TCRbeta diversity observed in some patients. Reported findings indicate that, about two months after transplant, alpha-beta T cells came from several hundred expanded clones, which were derived from non-depleted graft cells. A year had passed since transplant, and T-cell counts and diversity by then came mostly from newly produced T cells.

Unique molecular identifiers were used to barcode this TCRbeta library. TCRdb used MiXCR to reprocess the PCR reads, holding one entry per CDR3 protein. Of about a million distinct CDR3 sequences in the sample, under 30% were seen once. About this clonotype itself: As yet, its antigen is unknown.

This TCR was recovered from a boy younger than two who had a stem cell transplant for SCID, so the T cells may come from the graft donor. The sample was PBMCs, mostly from graft donor cells, taken 360 days after TCRalphabeta/CD19-depleted stem cell transplant.

CDR3 coding DNA: TGCAGCGTTGGGCCCAGGCTAGCGGGGATTTACGAGCAGTACTTC. Amino acids: CSVGPRLAGIYEQYF. V gene TRBV29-1 combines with J gene TRBJ2-7; 9 bases are shared with TRBD2. Trimming at V came to 4 bases and at J to 4 bases, leaving 11 bases not matched to a gene. Germline V gene data show CDR1 as SQVTM and CDR2 as ANQGSEA. This CDR3 region has 15 residues.